The text below deals with one T cell receptor beta chain. Its antigen is not known. Sequence at one end of the junction differs from germline and may be a read error. Using its own MiXCR run on the 5' RACE reads, TCRdb lists one record per CDR3 protein. The repertoire includes fewer than 30,000 distinct CDR3 sequences, less than 15% of them detected once, and 10% to 15% sits in the top ten. The germline V gene has CDR1 SGHNT and CDR2 YENEEA. The CDR3 runs 14 residues. These data originate in a study of neurological immune-mediated disorders. Overall study findings and caveats: None of the CDR3 amino acid sequences of expanded clones recurred across subjects, suggesting private repertoires in all groups.

Sequenced sample: PBMCs. This chain connects TRBV11-3 to TRBJ2-7; no clear D. The source of this sequence is an older woman with HTLV-1-associated myelopathy (HAM/TSP). CDR3: CATSLEGMDYEQYF. DNA of the CDR3: TGTGCCACCAGCTTAGAAGGGATGGACTACGAGCAGTACTTC.